This passage covers 28 T cell receptor beta chains from one sample sequenced in a study of Graves' ophthalmopathy and Graves' hyperthyroidism. RNA transcripts provided the template for amplifying TCR beta CDR3 regions. Second-round multiplex PCR came after a first-round RT-PCR that employed HTBI primers. TCRdb ran MiXCR on the multiplex PCR reads and lists one entry per CDR3 protein. The table records about 700,000 distinct CDR3 sequences, 40% of them present only once. Sequences were obtained from peripheral blood. The source is an adult man with Graves' ophthalmopathy.

This clonotype was detected only a few times. The V gene is TRBV20-1, the J gene TRBJ2-5; D is possibly TRBD1 (5 bases). The V end lost 3 bases, the J end lost 5 bases, and 13 bases lay between the germline ends. Germline V gene data show CDR1 as DFQATT and CDR2 as SNEGSKA (reference sequence). The CDR3 has 13 amino acids. CDR3 nucleotides: TGCAGTGCTAGCTTGACCAGGGATGAGACCCAGTACTTC. Residues: CSASLTRDETQYF.

This clonotype was seen at least ten times. The V gene is TRBV10-3, the J gene TRBJ1-1; the D gene is possibly TRBD1 (5 bases). The CDR3 covers 14 residues. V gave up 2 bases and J gave up 3 bases, with 10 bases separating them. Germline V gives CDR1 ENHRY, CDR2 SYGVKD. As DNA, the CDR3 is TGTGCCATCAGTGAGGAGGGGCAGTACACTGAAGCTTTCTTT. Protein: CAISEEGQYTEAFF.

This clonotype has only a few counts. The gene calls are TRBV20-1 and TRBJ2-7; the D gene is possibly TRBD2 (6 bases). Trimming cost V 1 base and J 5 bases, with 15 bases left between them. This CDR3 has 14 amino acids. Germline-derived CDR1 and CDR2 are DFQATT and SNEGSKA (reference sequence). The CDR3 sequence: CSARGPTSFHEQYF. As DNA, the CDR3 is TGCAGTGCTAGAGGGCCCACTAGCTTCCACGAGCAGTACTTC.

In this sample, this clonotype turned up a few times. The chain joins TRBV19 to TRBJ2-7, with D possibly TRBD2 on 6 matching bases. V lost 4 bases, J lost 3 bases, and 13 bases lay in between. Germline CDR1 LNHDA, CDR2 SQIVND (reference sequence). This CDR3 has 14 residues. The CDR3 here is CASSSRGFYYEQYF. The CDR3 nucleotides are TGTGCCAGTAGTAGTCGGGGGTTCTACTACGAGCAGTACTTC.

This clonotype was seen repeatedly, ten times or more. V and J are TRBV7-9 and TRBJ1-5; no clear D gene. The CDR3 is 13 residues long. Germline CDR1 reads SEHNR; CDR2 reads FQNEAQ (reference sequence). Trimming stripped 1 base from V and 7 bases from J, with 8 bases between. CDR3 nucleotides: TGTGCCAGCAGCTTAGGCGGTGCCCAGCCCCAGCATTTT. This gives the protein CASSLGGAQPQHF. The whole variable domain, remainder taken from reference TRBV7-9 and TRBJ1-5, is DTGVSQNPRHKITKRGQNVTFRCDPISEHNRLYWYRQTLGQGPEFLTYFQNEAQLEKSRLLSDRFSAERPKGSFSTLEIQRTEQGDSAMYLCASSLGGAQPQHFGDGTRLSIL.

This clonotype was observed many times. V is TRBV20-1 and J is TRBJ1-2; 11 nucleotides match TRBD1. Germline CDR1 and CDR2: DFQATT and SNEGSKA (reference sequence). V shed 3 bases and J 4 bases; nucleotides not matched to a gene: 1. The CDR3 consists of 13 residues. The CDR3 DNA follows: TGCAGTGCTAGTGGGACAGGGGGCTATGGCTACACCTTC. It translates to CSASGTGGYGYTF.

This clonotype was counted between two and nine times. The rearrangement links TRBV7-9 to TRBJ2-5, with TRBD2 as a possible D gene (6 bases). Germline V CDR1 and CDR2: SEHNR, FQNEAQ (reference sequence). The length of the CDR3 is 15 residues. The ends were cut back, 7 bases at V and 3 bases at J, with 18 bases in the middle. CDR3 sequence (DNA): TGTGCCAGCACCCGCGGGGCCGGAGTTAAAGAGACCCAGTACTTC. Encoded protein: CASTRGAGVKETQYF.

The chain couples TRBV20-1 to TRBJ1-5; 10 bases fit TRBD1. The CDR3 runs to 16 residues. The J segment lost 0 bases and the V segment lost 6 bases, leaving 8 bases of the junction unmatched. Per germline, CDR1 DFQATT and CDR2 SNEGSKA (reference sequence). CDR3 sequence (DNA): TGCAGTGCCGGGACAGGGGCTCGCAATAGCAATCAGCCCCAGCATTTT. It is translated as CSAGTGARNSNQPQHF.

This sequence joins TRBV2 and TRBJ2-2, with 9 bases matching TRBD1. J gave up 6 bases and V 10 bases, and 12 bases lay outside the gene matches. The germline CDR1 and CDR2 sequences are SNHLY and FYNNEI. The CDR3 runs to 15 residues. The CDR3 DNA reads as TGTGCCACCTCCGACACAGGGGGCGCCCCCGGGGAGCTGTTTTTT. Translation gives CATSDTGGAPGELFF.

In its sample, this clonotype was seen a few times. The chain uses TRBV20-1 and TRBJ1-3; D is undetermined. This CDR3 has 9 amino acids. CDR1 is DFQATT, CDR2 SNEGSKA, per germline (reference sequence). The CDR3 nucleotides read TGCCCAAATGGAAACACCATATATTTT. It yields the protein CPNGNTIYF.

The sample holds one count of this clonotype. This chain joins TRBV10-1 and TRBJ1-5; TRBD1 is a possible D gene (5 bases). There are 14 residues in the CDR3. Per germline, CDR1 WNHNN and CDR2 SYGVQD (reference sequence). Trimming removed 8 bases from V and 5 bases from J, with 16 bases in between. The CDR3 loop reads CASAGTGGDQPQHF. The CDR3 nucleotides are TGCGCCAGCGCGGGGACTGGGGGGGATCAGCCCCAGCATTTT.

The gene calls are TRBV7-8 and TRBJ2-7; 12 bases are a match to TRBD1. V shed 9 bases, J shed 3 bases, and the junction held 12 bases outside the gene matches. Germline assignment: CDR1 SGHVS and CDR2 FQNEAQ. This CDR3 has 16 residues. The CDR3 sequence is CASSITRDRGRYEQYF. CDR3 DNA sequence: TGTGCCAGTAGTATCACAAGGGACAGGGGGCGCTACGAGCAGTACTTC.

The chain joins TRBV27 to TRBJ2-5, with 8 bases that match TRBD2. The CDR3 consists of 13 residues. Germline CDR1 reads MNHEY; CDR2 reads SMNVEV (reference sequence). V gave up 6 bases and J gave up 5 bases; unmatched junction bases: 5. CDR3 loop: CASREAGDETQYF. Written as DNA, the CDR3 is TGTGCCAGCAGAGAAGCGGGAGACGAGACCCAGTACTTC.

The chain uses TRBV6-5 and TRBJ2-5; D call uncertain. The CDR3 spans 13 residues. The germline V and J ends were trimmed by 2 bases and 3 bases, with 7 bases remaining between them. In germline, CDR1 is MNHEY, CDR2 SVGAGI. The CDR3 loop reads CASSYRVKETQYF. The DNA for the CDR3 is TGTGCCAGCAGTTACAGGGTAAAAGAGACCCAGTACTTC.

This clonotype was counted only a few times. The chain uses TRBV10-3 and TRBJ1-6, with D possibly being TRBD1 (5 bases). CDR3 length: 13 amino acids. CDR1 and CDR2 from the germline V gene are ENHRY and SYGVKD. Trimming left V 3 bases short and J 10 bases short, with 10 bases between. The CDR3 is CAISDREGSPLHF. CDR3 in DNA: TGTGCCATCAGTGACAGGGAAGGCTCACCCCTCCACTTT.

Details on this clonotype: A much bigger clone sits one base away, suggesting this may be a read error. This CDR3 is missing its conserved last phenylalanine or tryptophan, likely due to a read error. The V call is TRBV6-9, the J call TRBJ2-5, with D perhaps assigned TRBD1 or TRBD2 (6 bases each). Trimming took 10 bases from V and 5 from J, leaving 17 bases between them. Germline CDR1 reads MNHGY; CDR2 reads SVAAGI. The CDR3 sequence is 13 residues long. CDR3 in DNA: TGTGCCACCAACTCCGGGGGCGGTGAGACCCAGTACGTC. This sequence encodes CATNSGGGETQYV.

Notes on this clonotype: A much larger clone lies one base from this, so it may be a read error. The chain joins TRBV29-1 to TRBJ2-7; 12 bases are a match to TRBD2. This CDR3 has 14 amino acids. CDR1 is SQVTM, CDR2 ANQGSEA, per germline. The CDR3 DNA reads TGCAGCGTTAGGCTAGCGGGAGGGCCCTCCGAGCTGTACTTC. Its protein is CSVRLAGGPSELYF.

This clonotype has a handful of counts. CDR3 in amino acids: CASTHRLQTYEQYF. DNA of the CDR3: TGTGCCAGCACCCACAGACTACAGACCTACGAGCAGTACTTC. The V call is TRBV7-9, the J call TRBJ2-7, with a possible D match to TRBD2 (5 bases). Germline V CDR1 and CDR2: SEHNR, FQNEAQ (reference sequence). The CDR3 contains 14 residues. The V and J ends lost 7 bases and 2 bases respectively, with 15 bases between them. The variable domain in full, with the rest retrieved from reference TRBV7-9 and TRBJ2-7, is DTGVSQNPRHKITKRGQNVTFRCDPISEHNRLYWYRQTLGQGPEFLTYFQNEAQLEKSRLLSDRFSAERPKGSFSTLEIQRTEQGDSAMYLCASTHRLQTYEQYFGPGTRLTVT.

This clonotype was picked up many times. The chain employs TRBV29-1 and TRBJ2-7; D ambiguous. V lost 4 bases to trimming and J lost 3 bases, with 10 bases between them. Germline-derived CDR1 and CDR2 are SQVTM and ANQGSEA. The CDR3 is made up of 12 amino acids. As DNA, the CDR3 is TGCAGCGTTGTAAGAGAGAACTACGAGCAGTACTTC. This codes for CSVVRENYEQYF.

V gene TRBV10-1 combines with J gene TRBJ1-2; no definite D call. The ends were cut back, 10 bases at V and 4 bases at J, with 7 bases in the middle. The CDR3 consists of 10 residues. Germline loops: CDR1 WNHNN, CDR2 SYGVQD (reference sequence). The CDR3 spells CATAGYGYTF. The CDR3 DNA sequence: TGCGCCACCGCCGGCTATGGCTACACCTTC.

This clonotype occurred many times. CDR3 sequence reads: CATSRDRGRNQPQHF. The CDR3 DNA is TGTGCCACCAGCCGGGACAGGGGGCGAAATCAGCCCCAGCATTTT. The gene calls are TRBV15 and TRBJ1-5; TRBD1 matches 12 bases. J lost 4 bases, V lost 5 bases, and 3 bases had no gene match. This CDR3 spans 15 amino acids. Germline V CDR1 and CDR2: LNHNV, YYDKDF (reference sequence).

This clonotype was counted many times. The CDR3 nucleotides are TGTGCCAGCAGTGAATTTCTGAGTGGCTACACCTTC. It codes for CASSEFLSGYTF. The chain carries TRBV25-1 and TRBJ1-2, with D hard to call. The CDR3 loop spans 12 amino acids. The germline V and J ends were trimmed by 1 base and 7 bases, with 7 bases remaining between them. CDR1 MGHDK and CDR2 SYGVNS come from the germline V gene.

The chain joins TRBV29-1 to TRBJ1-1; TRBD1 matches 7 bases. Germline values: CDR1 SQVTM, CDR2 ANQGSEA. The CDR3 extends over 13 amino acids. V was pared by 1 base and J by 4 bases, with 3 bases of the junction left unmatched. CDR3 DNA: TGCAGCGTTGAAGGGGCAGGGGGCACTGAAGCTTTCTTT. It translates to CSVEGAGGTEAFF. Combining the CDR3 with reference TRBV29-1 and TRBJ1-1 gives the whole variable domain SAVISQKPSRDICQRGTSLTIQCQVDSQVTMMFWYRQQPGQSLTLIATANQGSEATYESGFVIDKFPISRPNLTFSTLTVSNMSPEDSSIYLCSVEGAGGTEAFFGQGTRLTVV.

Many counts were recorded for this clonotype. Germline is not matched at one junction end, which may reflect a read error. The V call is TRBV24-1, the J call TRBJ1-5, with D hard to call. Germline CDR1 is KGHDR and CDR2 is SFDVKD. The CDR3 has 14 amino acids. The CDR3 nucleotides are TGTGCCAGCAGTTGGTCGACCCGGGATCAGCCCCAGCATTTT. Translation gives CASSWSTRDQPQHF.

The rearrangement uses TRBV7-9 and TRBJ1-1, with 10 bases lining up with TRBD1. Germline V CDR1 and CDR2: SEHNR, FQNEAQ (reference sequence). The V and J ends lost 10 bases and 1 base, in that order; junction bases with no gene match: 6. CDR3 length: 14 residues. This chain's CDR3 is CATGTGDGNTEAFF. CDR3 nucleotide sequence: TGTGCCACTGGGACAGGGGATGGGAACACTGAAGCTTTCTTT.

The chain joins TRBV11-2 to TRBJ2-7, with 8 bases fitting TRBD1. Germline V gene sequence: CDR1 SGHAT, CDR2 FQNNGV. The CDR3 is 13 amino acids. Germline trimming cut 8 bases from V and 5 bases from J; bases unmatched to any gene: 8. CDR3 sequence (DNA): TGTGCCAGCCCCCGCGACAGGGGAAACGAGCAGTACTTC. This translates into CASPRDRGNEQYF.

At least ten counts were recorded for this clonotype. The V call is TRBV7-3, the J call TRBJ1-2, with no clear D. Germline-derived CDR1 and CDR2 are SGHTA and FQGTGA. V lost 0 bases, J lost 1 base, and 6 bases lay in between. This CDR3 contains 14 residues. As DNA, the CDR3 is TGTGCCAGCAGCTTAACAGGGCTTAACTATGGCTACACCTTC. It encodes CASSLTGLNYGYTF.

This chain links TRBV25-1 with TRBJ2-2; D is perhaps TRBD1 or TRBD2 (5 bases each). Germline CDR1 and CDR2: MGHDK and SYGVNS. This CDR3 has 15 amino acids. V shed 3 bases and J shed 4 bases, with 12 bases lying between them. CDR3 nucleotides: TGTGCCAGCAGTGACACGGGACGGGCCACCGGGGAGCTGTTTTTT. It specifies CASSDTGRATGELFF.